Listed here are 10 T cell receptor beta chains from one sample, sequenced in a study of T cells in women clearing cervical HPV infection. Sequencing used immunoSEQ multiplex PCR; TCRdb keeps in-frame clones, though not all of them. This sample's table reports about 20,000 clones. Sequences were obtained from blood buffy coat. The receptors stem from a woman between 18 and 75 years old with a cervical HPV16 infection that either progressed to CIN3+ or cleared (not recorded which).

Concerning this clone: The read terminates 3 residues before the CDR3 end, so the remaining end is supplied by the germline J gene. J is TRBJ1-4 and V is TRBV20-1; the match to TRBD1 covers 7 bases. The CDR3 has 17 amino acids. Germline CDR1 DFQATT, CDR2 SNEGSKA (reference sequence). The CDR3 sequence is CSAREGQRKIYNSPLFF. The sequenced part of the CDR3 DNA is TGCAGTGCTAGAGAGGGACAGCGGAAGATTTATAATTCACCA.

This CDR3 is CASSLSTGSGELFF. The covered CDR3 bases are TGTGCCAGCAGCTTATCCACAGGGTCCGGGGAG. V gene TRBV11-2 combines with J gene TRBJ2-2; perhaps TRBD1 as D (6 bases). The read halts 3 residues ahead of the CDR3 end, with the missing end drawn from the germline J gene. CDR1 and CDR2 (germline): SGHAT, FQNNGV. The CDR3 consists of 14 residues. Trimming took 2 bases from V and 6 from J, leaving 10 bases between them. The full variable domain, its missing parts supplied by reference TRBV11-2 and TRBJ2-2, is EAGVAQSPRYKIIEKRQSVAFWCNPISGHATLYWYQQILGQGPKLLIQFQNNGVVDDSQLPKDRFSAERLKGVDSTLKIQPAKLEDSAVYLCASSLSTGSGELFFGEGSRLTVL.

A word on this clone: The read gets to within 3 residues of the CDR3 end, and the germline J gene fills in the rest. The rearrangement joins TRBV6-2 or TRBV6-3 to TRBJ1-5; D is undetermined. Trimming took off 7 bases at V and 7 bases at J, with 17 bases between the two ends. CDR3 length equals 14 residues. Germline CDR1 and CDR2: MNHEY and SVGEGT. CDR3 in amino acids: CASNLGGVGQPQHF. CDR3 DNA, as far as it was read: TGTGCCAGCAATCTTGGCGGGGTCGGGCAGCCC.

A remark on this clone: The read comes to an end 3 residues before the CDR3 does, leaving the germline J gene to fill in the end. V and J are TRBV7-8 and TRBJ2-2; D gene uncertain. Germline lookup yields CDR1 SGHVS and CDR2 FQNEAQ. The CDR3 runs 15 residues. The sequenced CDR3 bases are TGTGCCAGCAGCTCCTCCCGGATGACTGCCAGAATG. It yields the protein CASSSSRMTARM. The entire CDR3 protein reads CASSSSRMTARMLFF.

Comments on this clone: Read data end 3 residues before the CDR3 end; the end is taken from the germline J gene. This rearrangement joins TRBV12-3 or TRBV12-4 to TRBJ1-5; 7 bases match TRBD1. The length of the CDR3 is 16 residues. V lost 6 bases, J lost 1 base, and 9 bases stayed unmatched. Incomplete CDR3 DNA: TGTGCCAGCAGCCGACAGGGTATGAGAAGCAATCAGCCC. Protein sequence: CASSRQGMRSNQP. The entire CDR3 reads CASSRQGMRSNQPQHF.

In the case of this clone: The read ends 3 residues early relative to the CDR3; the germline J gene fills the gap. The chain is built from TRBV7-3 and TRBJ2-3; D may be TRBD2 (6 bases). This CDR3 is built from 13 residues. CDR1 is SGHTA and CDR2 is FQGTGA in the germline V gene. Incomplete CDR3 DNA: TGTGCCAGCAGCCAAGGAGGGCTTCCGACG. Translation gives CASSQGGLPT. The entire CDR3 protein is CASSQGGLPTQYF.

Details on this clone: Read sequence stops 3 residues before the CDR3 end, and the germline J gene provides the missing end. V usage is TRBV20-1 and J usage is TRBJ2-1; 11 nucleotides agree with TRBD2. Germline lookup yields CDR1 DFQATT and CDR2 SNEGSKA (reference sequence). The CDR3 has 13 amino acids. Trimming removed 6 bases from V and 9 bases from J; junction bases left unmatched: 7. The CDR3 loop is CSALAGGLGEQFF. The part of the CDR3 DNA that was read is TGCAGTGCCTTAGCGGGGGGGCTGGGTGAG.

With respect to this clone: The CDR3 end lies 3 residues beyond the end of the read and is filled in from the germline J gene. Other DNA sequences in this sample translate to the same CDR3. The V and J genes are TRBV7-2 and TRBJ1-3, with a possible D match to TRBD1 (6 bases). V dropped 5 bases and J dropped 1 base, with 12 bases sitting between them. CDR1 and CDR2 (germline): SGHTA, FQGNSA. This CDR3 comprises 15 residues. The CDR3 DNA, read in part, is TGTGCCAGCAGCACCACAGGGCCTTCTGGAAACACC. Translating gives CASSTTGPSGNT. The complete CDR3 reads CASSTTGPSGNTIYF.

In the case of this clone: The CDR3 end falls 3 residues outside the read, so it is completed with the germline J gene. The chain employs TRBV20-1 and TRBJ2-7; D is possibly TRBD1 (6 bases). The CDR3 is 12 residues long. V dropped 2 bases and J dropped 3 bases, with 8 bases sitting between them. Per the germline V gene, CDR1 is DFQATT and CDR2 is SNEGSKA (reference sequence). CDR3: CSARRDNYEQYF. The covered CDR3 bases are TGCAGTGCTAGACGGGACAACTACGAG.

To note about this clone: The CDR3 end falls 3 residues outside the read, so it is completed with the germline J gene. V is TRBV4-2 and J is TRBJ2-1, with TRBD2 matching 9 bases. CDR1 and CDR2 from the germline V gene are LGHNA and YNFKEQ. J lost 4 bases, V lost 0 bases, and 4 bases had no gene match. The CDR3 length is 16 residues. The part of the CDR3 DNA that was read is TGTGCCAGCAGCCAAGATCTTAGCGGGGGTTACAATGAG. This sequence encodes CASSQDLSGGYNE. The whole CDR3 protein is CASSQDLSGGYNEQFF.